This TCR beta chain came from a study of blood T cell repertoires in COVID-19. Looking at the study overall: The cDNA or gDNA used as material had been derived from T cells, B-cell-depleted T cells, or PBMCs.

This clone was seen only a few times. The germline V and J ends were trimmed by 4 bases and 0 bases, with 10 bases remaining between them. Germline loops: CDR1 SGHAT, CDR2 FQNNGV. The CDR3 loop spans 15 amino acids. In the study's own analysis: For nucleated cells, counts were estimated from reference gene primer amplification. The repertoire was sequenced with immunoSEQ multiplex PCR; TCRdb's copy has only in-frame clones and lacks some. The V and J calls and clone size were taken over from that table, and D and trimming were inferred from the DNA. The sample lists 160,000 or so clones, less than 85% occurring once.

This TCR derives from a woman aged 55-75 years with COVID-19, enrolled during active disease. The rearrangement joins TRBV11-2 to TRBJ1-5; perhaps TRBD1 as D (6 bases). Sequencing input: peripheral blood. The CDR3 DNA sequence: TGTGCCAGCAGCTCCGGGACACTTAGCAATCAGCCCCAGCATTTT. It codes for CASSSGTLSNQPQHF.